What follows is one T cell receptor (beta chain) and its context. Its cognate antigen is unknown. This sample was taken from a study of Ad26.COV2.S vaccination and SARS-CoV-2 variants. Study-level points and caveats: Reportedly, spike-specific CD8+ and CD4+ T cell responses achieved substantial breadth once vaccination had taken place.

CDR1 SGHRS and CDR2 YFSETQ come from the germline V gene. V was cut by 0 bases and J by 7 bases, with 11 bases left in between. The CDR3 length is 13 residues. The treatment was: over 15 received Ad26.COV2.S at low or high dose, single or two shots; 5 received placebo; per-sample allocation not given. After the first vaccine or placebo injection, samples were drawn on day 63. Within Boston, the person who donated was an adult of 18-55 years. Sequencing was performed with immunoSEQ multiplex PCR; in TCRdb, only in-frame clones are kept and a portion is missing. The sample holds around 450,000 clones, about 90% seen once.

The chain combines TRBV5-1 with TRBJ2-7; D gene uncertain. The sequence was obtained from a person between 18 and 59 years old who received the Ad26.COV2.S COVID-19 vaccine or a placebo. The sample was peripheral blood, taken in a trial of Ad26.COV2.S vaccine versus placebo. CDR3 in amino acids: CASSLGPPYEQYF. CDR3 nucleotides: TGCGCCAGCAGCTTGGGGCCACCTTATGAGCAGTACTTC.